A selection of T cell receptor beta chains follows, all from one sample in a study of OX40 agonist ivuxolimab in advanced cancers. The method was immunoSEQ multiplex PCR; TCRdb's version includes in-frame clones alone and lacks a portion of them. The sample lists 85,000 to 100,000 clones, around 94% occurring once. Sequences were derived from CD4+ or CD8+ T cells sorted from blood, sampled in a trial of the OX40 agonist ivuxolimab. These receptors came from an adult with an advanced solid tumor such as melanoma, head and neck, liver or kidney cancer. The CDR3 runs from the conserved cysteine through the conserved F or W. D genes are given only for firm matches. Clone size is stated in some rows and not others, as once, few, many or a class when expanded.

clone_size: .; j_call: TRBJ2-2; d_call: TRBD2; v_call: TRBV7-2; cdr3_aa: CASSLVGTSGNTGELFF; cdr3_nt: TGTGCCAGCAGCTTAGTAGGGACTAGCGGGAACACCGGGGAGCTGTTTTTT
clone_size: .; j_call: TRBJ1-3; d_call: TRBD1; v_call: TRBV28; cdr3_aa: CASSTGDRLRGTIYF; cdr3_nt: TGTGCCAGCAGTACGGGGGACAGATTAAGAGGCACCATATATTTT
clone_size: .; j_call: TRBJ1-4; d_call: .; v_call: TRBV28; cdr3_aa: CASNLGGIDEKLFF; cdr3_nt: TGTGCCAGCAATTTGGGGGGAATAGATGAAAAACTGTTTTTT
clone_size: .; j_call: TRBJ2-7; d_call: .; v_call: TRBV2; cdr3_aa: CASREDSGYEQYF; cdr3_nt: TGTGCCAGCAGGGAGGACAGTGGCTACGAGCAGTACTTC
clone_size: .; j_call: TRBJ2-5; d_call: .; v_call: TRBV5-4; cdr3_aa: CASSFGGTAQETQYF; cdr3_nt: TGTGCCAGCAGCTTTGGCGGGACAGCCCAAGAGACCCAGTACTTC
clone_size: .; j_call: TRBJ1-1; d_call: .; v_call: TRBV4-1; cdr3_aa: CASSQGPVQGAAEAFF; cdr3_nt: TGCGCCAGCAGCCAGGGTCCCGTACAGGGTGCCGCTGAAGCTTTCTTT
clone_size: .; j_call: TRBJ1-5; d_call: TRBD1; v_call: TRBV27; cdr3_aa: CASSSSGQGYQPQHF; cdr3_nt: TGTGCCAGCAGTTCTTCCGGACAGGGGTATCAGCCCCAGCATTTT
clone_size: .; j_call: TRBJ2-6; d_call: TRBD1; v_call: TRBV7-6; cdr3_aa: CASSLVAPGRGRFDGANVLTF; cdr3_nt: TGTGCCAGCAGCTTAGTGGCCCCGGGCAGGGGGCGCTTCGATGGGGCCAACGTCCTGACTTTC
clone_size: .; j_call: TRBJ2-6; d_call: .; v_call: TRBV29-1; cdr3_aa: CSVARDVNSGANVLTF; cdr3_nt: TGCAGCGTTGCTAGGGACGTAAACTCTGGGGCCAACGTCCTGACTTTC
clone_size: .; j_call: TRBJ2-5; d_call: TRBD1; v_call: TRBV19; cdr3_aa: CASSRQGSETQYF; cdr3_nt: TGTGCCAGTTCTCGACAGGGATCGGAGACCCAGTACTTC
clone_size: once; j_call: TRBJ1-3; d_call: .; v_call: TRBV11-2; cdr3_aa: CASSFYRRGSGNTIYF; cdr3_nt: TGTGCCAGCAGCTTCTACAGACGGGGTTCTGGAAACACCATATATTTT
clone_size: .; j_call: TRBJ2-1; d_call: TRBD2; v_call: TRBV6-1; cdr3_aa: CASSEALAGGYNEQFF; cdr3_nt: TGTGCCAGCAGTGAAGCGCTAGCGGGAGGTTACAATGAGCAGTTCTTC
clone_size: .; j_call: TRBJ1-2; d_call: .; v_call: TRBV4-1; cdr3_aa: CASSQDLGRGYTF; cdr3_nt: TGCGCCAGCAGCCAAGATCTGGGTAGGGGCTACACCTTC
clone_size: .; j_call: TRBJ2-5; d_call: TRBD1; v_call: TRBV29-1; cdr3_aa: CSVKQGETQYF; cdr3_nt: TGCAGCGTAAAACAGGGGGAGACCCAGTACTTC
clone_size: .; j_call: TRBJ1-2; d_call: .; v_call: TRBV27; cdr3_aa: CASSLYPGGYGYTF; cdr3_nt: TGTGCCAGCAGTTTATATCCGGGTGGCTATGGCTACACCTTC
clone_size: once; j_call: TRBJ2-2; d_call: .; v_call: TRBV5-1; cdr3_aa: CASSARQVNGELFF; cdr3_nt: TGCGCCAGCAGCGCCCGACAGGTCAACGGGGAGCTGTTTTTT
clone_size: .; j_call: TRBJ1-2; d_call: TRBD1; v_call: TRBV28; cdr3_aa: CASNRRGQLYGYTF; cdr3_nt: TGTGCCAGCAACCGCCGGGGACAGCTCTATGGCTACACCTTC
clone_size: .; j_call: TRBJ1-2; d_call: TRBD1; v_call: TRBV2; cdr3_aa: CASTSPRDRAYGYTF; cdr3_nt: TGTGCCAGCACTTCCCCAAGGGACAGGGCCTATGGCTACACCTTC